The 27 T cell receptor beta chains in this list originate from one sample, sequenced in a study of cytomegalovirus exposure and HLA in healthy donors (dated by TCRdb to 2016 to 2017). Libraries were constructed by the immunoSEQ multiplex PCR assay. A mixture of 60 forward primers for TCR Vbeta segments and 13 reverse primers for TCR Jbeta segments was used in the multiplex PCR. The source is immuneACCESS, and TCRdb retained only in-frame sequences with V and J called. Part of the clones is not carried over; for the studies checked, unresolved V genes explain less than half of this, and the remainder is unexplained. In all, the sample holds under 200,000 clones, and almost 85% of those were seen once. About 1% of the sample is in the top ten clones. The sequenced material came from PBMCs. These receptor sequences come from a man aged 25 to 45 in good health and CMV-seronegative.

This rearrangement joins TRBV7-8 to TRBJ2-1; TRBD2 agrees at 14 bases. The germline V gene encodes CDR1 SGHVS and CDR2 FQNEAQ. V trimming: 5 bases; J trimming: 4 bases; junction bases outside the gene matches: 1. The CDR3 spans 15 residues. DNA for the CDR3: TGTGCCAGCAGCGGACTAGCGGGGGGTTACAATGAGCAGTTCTTC. Encoded protein: CASSGLAGGYNEQFF.

The count of this clone is one. This chain uses TRBV7-6 with TRBJ1-6; TRBD1 aligns across 8 bases. V was pared by 5 bases and J by 8 bases, with 5 bases of the junction left unmatched. In germline, CDR1 is SGHVS, CDR2 FNYEAQ. The CDR3 loop spans 14 amino acids. The CDR3 reads CASSGQGRDSPLHF. The CDR3 DNA follows: TGTGCCAGCAGCGGACAGGGTAGGGATTCACCCCTCCACTTT.

V usage is TRBV5-1 and J usage is TRBJ2-5; D is perhaps TRBD2 (6 bases). The J call could be wrong; TRBJ2-7 is a better fit for the DNA end. The CDR3 length is 14 residues. Per germline, CDR1 SGHRS and CDR2 YFSETQ. Here the CDR3 reads CASSLLAPTYEQYF. Here the CDR3 DNA reads TGCGCCAGCAGCTTACTAGCCCCCACCTACGAGCAGTACTTC.

This clone came up once. The CDR3 spells CASSAASGASYTF. The CDR3 nucleotides read TGTGCCAGCAGCGCAGCAAGCGGGGCTAGCTACACCTTC. The rearrangement links TRBV7-9 to TRBJ1-2; TRBD1 might be the D (5 bases). The CDR3 has 13 residues. V lost 5 bases, J lost 9 bases, and 16 bases lay in between. Germline CDR1 and CDR2: SEHNR and FQNEAQ (reference sequence).

The chain joins TRBV28 to TRBJ1-3; no clear D gene. Between the trimmed V and J ends, which lost 5 bases and 5 bases, there was a span of 7 bases. This CDR3 is built from 12 residues. Per germline, CDR1 MDHEN and CDR2 SYDVKM. The CDR3, as DNA: TGTGCCAGCAGTCCTCGTAGAAACACCATATATTTT. It is translated as CASSPRRNTIYF. The variable domain in full, completed from reference TRBV28 and TRBJ1-3, reads DVKVTQSSRYLVKRTGEKVFLECVQDMDHENMFWYRQDPGLGLRLIYFSYDVKMKEKGDIPEGYSVSREKKERFSLILESASTNQTSMYLCASSPRRNTIYFGEGSWLTVV.

The chain couples TRBV11-3 to TRBJ2-7, with 10 bases aligning to TRBD1. The CDR3 is 15 residues long. V lost 5 bases to trimming and J lost 5 bases; unmatched junction nucleotides: 9. Germline assignment: CDR1 SGHNT and CDR2 YENEEA. The DNA for the CDR3 is TGTGCCAGCAGCGTCCACGGGACAGGGGACAACGAGCAGTACTTC. The encoded protein is CASSVHGTGDNEQYF.

This clone was counted a few times. The rearrangement uses TRBV6-5 and TRBJ1-5; D remains ambiguous. Trimming removed 7 bases at V and 4 bases at J, with 14 bases between. Germline V lookup: CDR1 MNHEY, CDR2 SVGAGI. The CDR3 extends over 14 amino acids. The CDR3 DNA reads as TGTGCCAGCACCCAGATGCAGACTAATCAGCCCCAGCATTTT. Its translation: CASTQMQTNQPQHF.

The rearrangement links TRBV7-8 to TRBJ2-7; TRBD1 matches 9 bases. The length of the CDR3 is 14 residues. Germline assignment: CDR1 SGHVS and CDR2 FQNEAQ. V lost 1 base and J lost 6; bases outside the gene matches: 4. The CDR3 nucleotides are TGTGCCAGCAGCTTAGGAGGACAGGGGACCGAGCAGTACTTC. This sequence encodes CASSLGGQGTEQYF.

The V and J genes are TRBV7-9 and TRBJ2-5; 9 bases line up with TRBD2. The ends lost 5 bases at V and 3 bases at J; junction bases unmatched: 10. The CDR3 is 16 residues long. CDR1 SEHNR and CDR2 FQNEAQ come from the germline V gene (reference sequence). CDR3 in amino acids: CASSPGGGGAKETQYF. The CDR3 bases are TGTGCCAGCAGCCCCGGAGGCGGGGGGGCGAAAGAGACCCAGTACTTC.

This clone was seen once. V is TRBV21-1 and J is TRBJ2-7; the listed D gene, TRBD2, was not tested against the DNA. TRBV21-1 is shown as a pseudogene. The CDR3 spans 13 residues. CDR3 residues: CASSKELVGEQYF. In DNA form, the CDR3 reads TGTGCCAGCAGCAAAGAGCTCGTCGGCGAGCAGTACTTC.

A word on this clone: Other DNA variants within this sample encode the same CDR3. This chain uses TRBV5-1 with TRBJ1-1; TRBD1 aligns across 11 bases. Germline V gene data show CDR1 as SGHRS and CDR2 as YFSETQ. The CDR3 is 14 residues long. The V segment lost 4 bases and the J segment 4 bases; nucleotides outside the gene matches: 3. The CDR3 DNA reads as TGCGCCAGCAGCCCGGGACAGGGGGGCACTGAAGCTTTCTTT. Translated: CASSPGQGGTEAFF.

The chain employs TRBV5-1 and TRBJ2-7; tentative D call: TRBD1 (6 bases). Germline CDR1 is SGHRS and CDR2 is YFSETQ. Trimming took 0 bases from V and 2 from J, leaving 9 bases between them. This CDR3 comprises 14 residues. For the CDR3, the DNA is TGCGCCAGCAGCTTGGTGCAGGGGCCCTACGAGCAGTACTTC. Its translation is CASSLVQGPYEQYF. Drawing the rest from reference TRBV5-1 and TRBJ2-7, the complete variable domain is KAGVTQTPRYLIKTRGQQVTLSCSPISGHRSVSWYQQTPGQGLQFLFEYFSETQRNKGNFPGRFSGRQFSNSRSEMNVSTLELGDSALYLCASSLVQGPYEQYFGPGTRLTVT.

The rearrangement uses TRBV7-9 and TRBJ2-5; the D gene is possibly TRBD1 (7 bases). This CDR3 spans 17 amino acids. Deletions cut 1 base from V and 4 bases from J, with 19 bases between. CDR1 SEHNR and CDR2 FQNEAQ come from the germline V gene (reference sequence). CDR3 region: CASSLEGGPGGRETQYF. The CDR3 DNA sequence: TGTGCCAGCAGCTTAGAGGGGGGCCCAGGGGGGAGAGAGACCCAGTACTTC.

A single count supports this clone. CDR3 residues: CASSLFLAGSYNEQFF. CDR3 in DNA: TGTGCCAGCAGCTTATTTCTAGCGGGGTCCTACAATGAGCAGTTCTTC. V is TRBV7-2 and J is TRBJ2-1; 9 nucleotides line up with TRBD2. This CDR3 spans 16 amino acids. The germline V gene has CDR1 SGHTA and CDR2 FQGNSA. V lost 2 bases and J lost 1; bases outside the gene matches: 3.

The CDR3 here is CASREGLAGDYYYNEQFF. The CDR3, as DNA: TGCGCCAGCAGGGAGGGACTAGCGGGAGATTACTACTACAATGAGCAGTTCTTC. V and J are TRBV5-1 and TRBJ2-1; 14 nucleotides match TRBD2. J lost 3 bases, V lost 5 bases, and 10 bases had no gene match. The germline V gene encodes CDR1 SGHRS and CDR2 YFSETQ. This CDR3 has 18 amino acids.

The chain links TRBV10-3 to TRBJ1-5; tentative D call: TRBD1 (5 bases). The CDR3 spans 13 residues. V was shortened by 10 bases and J by 6 bases, with 16 bases between the two germline ends. Germline V lookup: CDR1 ENHRY, CDR2 SYGVKD. CDR3: CATDRLKGQPQHF. The CDR3 nucleotides are TGTGCCACCGACAGATTAAAGGGTCAGCCCCAGCATTTT.

The chain has TRBV4-1 and TRBJ2-2; maybe TRBD1 (7 bases). The CDR3 sequence is 15 residues long. Germline CDR1 is MGHRA and CDR2 is YSYEKL. Trimming removed 4 bases from V and 4 bases from J, with 13 bases in between. CDR3 amino acids: CASSLLQGGTGELFF. The CDR3 DNA follows: TGCGCCAGCAGCCTACTCCAGGGGGGCACCGGGGAGCTGTTTTTT.

This clone was counted only a few times. For the CDR3, the DNA is TGTGCCAGCAGCGTATCAGGTAGCGGAGTTTACAATGAGCAGTTCTTC. Its protein is CASSVSGSGVYNEQFF. This rearrangement joins TRBV9 to TRBJ2-1, with D maybe TRBD2 (6 bases). There are 16 residues in the CDR3. With 1 base removed from V and 4 bases from J, the gap between germline ends came to 15 bases. Germline V CDR1 and CDR2: SGDLS, YYNGEE.

This rearrangement joins TRBV28 to TRBJ2-5; 9 nucleotides match TRBD1. Unmatched junction bases numbered 9, after V lost 4 bases and J lost 3 bases. The germline CDR1 and CDR2 sequences are MDHEN and SYDVKM. The CDR3 contains 16 residues. The DNA of the CDR3 is TGTGCCAGCAGTTCCTGGACAGGGGATGGGGAAGAGACCCAGTACTTC. Amino acid sequence: CASSSWTGDGEETQYF.

The J gene is TRBJ2-7, the V gene TRBV5-6; 11 bases map to TRBD1. V lost 1 base to trimming and J lost 4 bases; unmatched junction nucleotides: 7. Germline loops: CDR1 SGHDT, CDR2 YYEEEE. The length of the CDR3 is 16 residues. The CDR3 DNA reads as TGTGCCAGCAGCTTGTTCGGACAGGGGGCATTATACGAGCAGTACTTC. Protein: CASSLFGQGALYEQYF.

The chain carries TRBV28 and TRBJ2-2; 8 bases map to TRBD2. This CDR3 comprises 15 residues. Germline CDR1 and CDR2: MDHEN and SYDVKM. V was pared by 6 bases and J by 1 base, with 4 bases of the junction left unmatched. Written as DNA, the CDR3 is TGTGCCAGCAGAGAACTAGCGGAGAACACCGGGGAGCTGTTTTTT. It encodes CASRELAENTGELFF.

The chain is built from TRBV18 and TRBJ2-1, with D tentatively TRBD2 (6 bases). Trimming took 3 bases from V and 6 from J, leaving 9 bases between them. Germline loops: CDR1 KGHSH, CDR2 LQKENI. The CDR3 length is 13 residues. CDR3 DNA: TGTGCCAGCTCACCGGGACTCCTCAATGAGCAGTTCTTC. Protein sequence: CASSPGLLNEQFF.

The chain joins TRBV7-9 to TRBJ2-1, with D hard to call. V was trimmed by 5 bases and J by 9 bases, leaving 8 bases between them. The CDR3 runs 11 residues. Germline CDR1 SEHNR, CDR2 FQNEAQ (reference sequence). Written as DNA, the CDR3 is TGTGCCAGCAGCCCCTCAGTTGAGCAGTTCTTC. Encoded protein: CASSPSVEQFF.

The chain carries TRBV11-3 and TRBJ1-1; no reliable D call. Trimming took off 5 bases at V and 1 base at J, with 17 bases between the two ends. Germline-derived CDR1 and CDR2 are SGHNT and YENEEA. The CDR3 spans 16 residues. The CDR3 DNA reads as TGTGCCAGCAGCCCCCTTGAGACGGGAGCGAACACTGAAGCTTTCTTT. It yields the protein CASSPLETGANTEAFF.

V is TRBV11-3 and J is TRBJ2-1, with D hard to call. The CDR3 totals 13 residues. V lost 3 bases and J 2 bases, leaving 5 bases between the germline ends. Germline-derived CDR1 and CDR2 are SGHNT and YENEEA. The CDR3 loop is CASSFQTYNEQFF. The CDR3 DNA sequence: TGTGCCAGCAGCTTCCAGACCTACAATGAGCAGTTCTTC. The full variable domain, completed using reference TRBV11-3 and TRBJ2-1, is EAGVVQSPRYKIIEKKQPVAFWCNPISGHNTLYWYLQNLGQGPELLIRYENEEAVDDSQLPKDRFSAERLKGVDSTLKIQPAELGDSAVYLCASSFQTYNEQFFGPGTRLTVL.

The chain combines TRBV4-1 with TRBJ2-7; 9 bases are a match to TRBD1. The trim removed 0 bases at V and 4 bases at J, leaving 4 bases unmatched. This CDR3 spans 15 amino acids. The germline gives CDR1 MGHRA, CDR2 YSYEKL. The CDR3 loop is CASSQDQQGAYEQYF. The CDR3, as DNA: TGCGCCAGCAGCCAAGATCAACAGGGGGCGTACGAGCAGTACTTC.

The J gene is TRBJ1-6, the V gene TRBV10-3; weak D call: TRBD1 (6 bases). Germline CDR1 is ENHRY and CDR2 is SYGVKD. This CDR3 region has 15 residues. V gave up 2 bases and J gave up 8 bases, with 13 bases separating them. The CDR3 DNA sequence: TGTGCCATCAGTGAGGCAGGGGCCGATGATTCACCCCTCCACTTT. Translating it yields CAISEAGADDSPLHF.